Detailed here is one TCR beta chain. The antigen is not known. The data are from a study of T cell repertoires in cytomegalovirus infection. V lost 0 bases, J lost 4 bases, and 27 bases lay in between. The CDR3 is 21 residues long. The germline gives CDR1 LGHNT, CDR2 FRNRAP. One entry per CDR3 protein, called by TCRdb with MiXCR from the reads. Seen here are fewer than 60,000 distinct CDR3 sequences, 15% to 20% observed once, and the top ten hold around three quarters. This chain connects TRBV12-5 to TRBJ1-4; tentative D call: TRBD1 (6 bases). This specimen was CD8+ T cells from cultured PBMCs, taken from culture after CMV antigen stimulation. This TCR was recovered from a human donor in good health (CMV status not recorded). Some clones in this sample may be carry-over from other donors' samples. CDR3 in amino acids: CASGLVDWGALVLGSNEKLFF. CDR3 sequence (DNA): TGTGCTAGTGGTTTGGTGGACTGGGGGGCTTTGGTCTTAGGAAGTAATGAAAAACTGTTTTTT.